The clone carrying this TCR beta chain was observed at least ten times. What it binds is unknown. Germline assignment: CDR1 SGHTA and CDR2 FQGNSA. V was clipped by 5 bases and J by 7 bases, with 21 bases between them. There are 16 residues in the CDR3. From the reads, TCRdb called clonotypes with MiXCR, one entry per CDR3 protein. The table includes over 250,000 distinct CDR3 sequences, about 20% detected once. The sample is drawn from a study of T cell repertoires in cytomegalovirus infection. Study information: Use of recently identified HLA-C-restricted and well-studied HLA-B-restricted CMV epitopes was part of the study. The public TCR beta signatures pointed to both CMV infection and matching HLA type. Study-level findings and limits: Predominance within the ex vivo response was attributable to HLA-C-restricted CMV-specific TCR beta clonotypes.

The sequence derives from a human donor in good health (CMV status not recorded). Some clones in this sample may be carry-over from other donors' samples. V and J are TRBV7-2 and TRBJ2-4, with D possibly called TRBD1 or TRBD2 (5 bases each). The sequencing here drew on cultured PBMCs, taken from culture after CMV antigen stimulation. CDR3 nucleotides: TGTGCCAGCAGCCCCCCGAGGGGCGCCGATTGGAACATTCAGTACTTC. The encoded protein is CASSPPRGADWNIQYF.